In this sample, the clone carrying this TCR beta chain turned up once. This sample is drawn from a study of technical replicates of blood from a handful of donors. Sequencing used immunoSEQ multiplex PCR; TCRdb keeps in-frame clones, though not all of them. The table includes roughly 76,000 clones, roughly 93% detected once. The germline gives CDR1 SQVTM, CDR2 ANQGSEA. The length of the CDR3 is 14 residues. V lost 2 bases, J lost 4 bases, and 15 bases lay in between. The rearrangement uses TRBV29-1 and TRBJ2-7, with D possibly being TRBD1 (6 bases). The sequenced sample was T cells isolated from PBMCs. The source is a human donor in good health. CDR3 region: CSVESPGQRYEQYF. The CDR3 region has the DNA TGCAGCGTTGAATCCCCGGGACAAAGGTACGAGCAGTACTTC.